A selection of T cell receptor beta chains follows, all from one sample in a study of T cell changes during pregnancy in multiple sclerosis. The protocol was immunoSEQ multiplex PCR, while the TCRdb copy is restricted to in-frame clones and leaves out a portion. The profile covers under 55,000 clones, with under 95% appearing a single time and more than 1.4% taken by the ten largest. The sequencing sample was made of PBMCs (not recorded whether the cells were cultured). The receptors originated from a female donor with multiple sclerosis, enrolled in a pregnancy study. Both conserved end residues are part of each CDR3. Fields, in order: D gene, V gene, clone size, J gene, CDR3 protein, CDR3 DNA. The D gene is left open where the match is weak. The size entry is marked missing in some rows and otherwise reads once, few, many or a size class.

d_gene: .
v_gene: TRBV10-1
abundance: .
j_gene: TRBJ1-5
CDR3aa: CASSEGRNQPQHF
CDR3nt: TGCGCCAGCAGTGAAGGGCGTAACCAGCCCCAGCATTTT

d_gene: TRBD2
v_gene: TRBV6-5
abundance: once
j_gene: TRBJ2-7
CDR3aa: CASRSLGTNSYEQYF
CDR3nt: TGTGCCAGCAGATCTCTCGGGACTAACTCCTACGAGCAGTACTTC

d_gene: .
v_gene: TRBV28
abundance: .
j_gene: TRBJ2-5
CDR3aa: CASSPPLGTQYF
CDR3nt: TGTGCCAGCAGCCCCCCCTTAGGGACCCAGTACTTC

d_gene: .
v_gene: TRBV6-1
abundance: .
j_gene: TRBJ2-7
CDR3aa: CASSEPRIFRYEQYF
CDR3nt: TGTGCCAGCAGTGAACCCCGGATCTTCCGTTACGAGCAGTACTTC

d_gene: .
v_gene: TRBV14
abundance: .
j_gene: TRBJ2-7
CDR3aa: CASSQEAGSYEQYF
CDR3nt: TGTGCCAGCAGCCAAGAGGCAGGTTCCTACGAGCAGTACTTC

d_gene: .
v_gene: TRBV7-9
abundance: .
j_gene: TRBJ1-4
CDR3aa: CASSLLLAANEKLFF
CDR3nt: TGTGCCAGCAGCTTATTACTTGCTGCTAATGAAAAACTGTTTTTT

d_gene: .
v_gene: TRBV30
abundance: few
j_gene: TRBJ2-7
CDR3aa: CAWYRPLGEQYF
CDR3nt: TGTGCCTGGTACCGACCCTTGGGGGAGCAGTACTTC

d_gene: .
v_gene: TRBV5-6
abundance: .
j_gene: TRBJ2-7
CDR3aa: CASSGGHSVYEQYF
CDR3nt: TGTGCCAGCAGTGGCGGGCATAGCGTCTACGAGCAGTACTTC

d_gene: TRBD2
v_gene: TRBV11-2
abundance: .
j_gene: TRBJ2-1
CDR3aa: CASSLDGRGPNEQFF
CDR3nt: TGTGCCAGCAGCTTAGACGGGAGGGGACCCAATGAGCAGTTCTTC

d_gene: TRBD1
v_gene: TRBV5-1
abundance: .
j_gene: TRBJ2-2
CDR3aa: CASGETGSTGELFF
CDR3nt: TGCGCCAGCGGAGAGACAGGGAGCACCGGGGAGCTGTTTTTT

d_gene: .
v_gene: TRBV30
abundance: .
j_gene: TRBJ1-2
CDR3aa: CAWSGYGYTF
CDR3nt: TGTGCCTGGAGTGGCTATGGCTACACCTTC

d_gene: TRBD1
v_gene: TRBV7-9
abundance: .
j_gene: TRBJ1-1
CDR3aa: CASSLDTGVKAFF
CDR3nt: TGTGCCAGCAGCTTAGATACAGGGGTTAAGGCTTTCTTT

d_gene: .
v_gene: TRBV7-9
abundance: .
j_gene: TRBJ1-2
CDR3aa: CASSFLPYRARGLFNGYTF
CDR3nt: TGTGCCAGCAGCTTTCTTCCCTACAGGGCCCGCGGACTATTTAATGGCTACACCTTC

d_gene: TRBD2
v_gene: TRBV19
abundance: .
j_gene: TRBJ2-7
CDR3aa: CASRRTSGRHDEQYF
CDR3nt: TGTGCCAGTAGACGAACTAGCGGGAGACACGACGAGCAGTACTTC

d_gene: .
v_gene: TRBV7-2
abundance: .
j_gene: TRBJ2-5
CDR3aa: CASSLAYGETQYF
CDR3nt: TGTGCCAGCAGCTTAGCCTACGGGGAGACCCAGTACTTC

d_gene: .
v_gene: TRBV29-1
abundance: .
j_gene: TRBJ1-2
CDR3aa: CSVIPPGARGYTF
CDR3nt: TGCAGCGTCATACCTCCGGGGGCACGGGGCTACACCTTC

d_gene: .
v_gene: TRBV7-9
abundance: .
j_gene: TRBJ2-7
CDR3aa: CASRGSAYEQYF
CDR3nt: TGTGCCAGCAGGGGTAGCGCCTACGAGCAGTACTTC

d_gene: .
v_gene: TRBV11-2
abundance: .
j_gene: TRBJ1-1
CDR3aa: CASSVARKFGPARTEAFF
CDR3nt: TGTGCCAGCAGCGTCGCCCGTAAGTTTGGGCCGGCACGAACTGAAGCTTTCTTT

d_gene: TRBD1
v_gene: TRBV18
abundance: .
j_gene: TRBJ1-1
CDR3aa: CASSFFDRGGTSEAFF
CDR3nt: TGTGCCAGCTCATTCTTCGACAGGGGGGGGACGAGCGAAGCTTTCTTT

d_gene: .
v_gene: TRBV7-9
abundance: .
j_gene: TRBJ1-1
CDR3aa: CASSPDGYQDSAFF
CDR3nt: TGTGCCAGCAGCCCAGACGGATATCAAGATTCGGCTTTCTTT

d_gene: .
v_gene: TRBV7-2
abundance: .
j_gene: TRBJ2-3
CDR3aa: CASSFQGTPDTQYF
CDR3nt: TGTGCCAGCAGCTTTCAGGGGACCCCGGATACGCAGTATTTT

d_gene: TRBD1
v_gene: TRBV5-5
abundance: once
j_gene: TRBJ2-3
CDR3aa: CASSYPRDRVTDTQYF
CDR3nt: TGTGCCAGCAGCTACCCCCGGGACAGGGTCACAGATACGCAGTATTTT

d_gene: TRBD1
v_gene: TRBV2
abundance: .
j_gene: TRBJ1-5
CDR3aa: CASSQGAAPQHF
CDR3nt: TGTGCCAGCAGTCAGGGGGCGGCGCCCCAGCATTTT

d_gene: .
v_gene: TRBV30
abundance: .
j_gene: TRBJ1-1
CDR3aa: CAWTPSGDTEAFF
CDR3nt: TGTGCCTGGACCCCATCGGGGGACACTGAAGCTTTCTTT

d_gene: TRBD1
v_gene: TRBV5-4
abundance: .
j_gene: TRBJ1-2
CDR3aa: CASSLEGGHYGYTF
CDR3nt: TGTGCCAGCAGCTTGGAAGGGGGCCACTATGGCTACACCTTC

d_gene: .
v_gene: TRBV5-1
abundance: .
j_gene: TRBJ1-5
CDR3aa: CASSLRPGEQPQHF
CDR3nt: TGCGCCAGCAGCTTGAGGCCAGGCGAGCAGCCCCAGCATTTT